This is a list of T cell receptor beta chains from one sample in a study of human T cells and chemical hapten exposure. TCRdb analysed the RACE reads with MiXCR anew, one entry per CDR3 protein. The sample lists around 45,000 distinct CDR3 sequences; 4.4% were seen once. The sequenced sample consisted of whole blood. The receptors stem from a human donor in good health. Some clones in this sample may be carry-over from other donors' samples. Each CDR3 is given with its conserved first and last residue. The D gene is left open where the match is weak. Not every row has a clone size; where given, it reads once, few, many or a size class.

V: TRBV19
J: TRBJ2-1
size: -
D: TRBD2
DNA: TGTGCCAGTAGTATAAGCGCGGGAGGGTCCCGCCGCGATGAGCAGTTCTTC
CDR3: CASSISAGGSRRDEQFF

V: TRBV7-8
J: TRBJ1-1
size: -
D: TRBD1
DNA: TGTGCCAGCAGCTTAAAGGCAGGGGGGAACACTGAAGCTTTCTTT
CDR3: CASSLKAGGNTEAFF

V: TRBV27
J: TRBJ2-2
size: -
D: -
DNA: TGTGCCAGCAGTTTCACCCCCTGGGTGAACACCGGGGAGCTGTTTTTT
CDR3: CASSFTPWVNTGELFF

V: TRBV28
J: TRBJ2-7
size: many
D: TRBD1
DNA: TGTGCCAGCAGAAGAGGGACAGGGGGCTCCTACGAGCAGTACTTC
CDR3: CASRRGTGGSYEQYF

V: TRBV4-1
J: TRBJ2-7
size: medium-sized
D: -
DNA: TGCGCCAGCAGCCAAGCCGGGGCAGCAGAGTACGAGCAGTACTTC
CDR3: CASSQAGAAEYEQYF

V: TRBV3-1
J: TRBJ2-2
size: -
D: TRBD1
DNA: TGTGCCAGCAGCCAAGAAGGGGGCTTGACAGAGAACACCGGGGAGCTGTTTTTT
CDR3: CASSQEGGLTENTGELFF

V: TRBV20-1
J: TRBJ1-1
size: many
D: TRBD1
DNA: TGCAGTAGGGGGACAGGGTTGAACACTGAAGCTTTCTTT
CDR3: CSRGTGLNTEAFF

V: TRBV6-5
J: TRBJ2-3
size: -
D: TRBD2
DNA: TGTGCCAGCAGTGTCAGCGGGAGTGCGACAGATACGCAGTATTTT
CDR3: CASSVSGSATDTQYF

V: TRBV5-1
J: TRBJ1-1
size: -
D: -
DNA: TGTGCCAGCAGCTTGTGGGGGTCCCGGAACACTGAAGCTTTCTTT
CDR3: CASSLWGSRNTEAFF

V: TRBV20-1
J: TRBJ1-5
size: -
D: TRBD1
DNA: TGCAGTGCTAGAGAATTGCAGGGGGCGATGGGTCAGCCCCAGCATTTT
CDR3: CSARELQGAMGQPQHF

V: TRBV6-5
J: TRBJ2-3
size: many
D: -
DNA: TGTGCCAGCAAGAAGCGGATAGACACAGATACGCAGTATTTT
CDR3: CASKKRIDTDTQYF

V: TRBV28
J: TRBJ2-7
size: many
D: -
DNA: TGTGCCAGCAGTTTAACAGGGAGTACCGGCGAGCAGTACTTC
CDR3: CASSLTGSTGEQYF

V: TRBV18
J: TRBJ1-3
size: many
D: -
DNA: TGTGCCAGCTCACCAAAACGAACACCCGAGGGGAGCTCTGGAAACACCATATATTTT
CDR3: CASSPKRTPEGSSGNTIYF

V: TRBV6-5
J: TRBJ2-1
size: few
D: -
DNA: TGTGCCAGCGGACGAGAGGGACGCTCCTACAATGAGCAGTTCTTC
CDR3: CASGREGRSYNEQFF

V: TRBV7-9
J: TRBJ2-7
size: many
D: TRBD2
DNA: TGTGCCAGCAGCAAGAGCGGGGTCTCCTACGAGCAGTACTTC
CDR3: CASSKSGVSYEQYF

V: TRBV28
J: TRBJ2-3
size: many
D: -
DNA: TGTGCCAGCAGTTTACTTGGTCAGAGCACAGATACGCAGTATTTT
CDR3: CASSLLGQSTDTQYF

V: TRBV7-9
J: TRBJ2-7
size: once
D: -
DNA: TGTGCCAGCAGCTTACCCCACTCGAGCGACGAGCAGTACTTC
CDR3: CASSLPHSSDEQYF

V: TRBV13
J: TRBJ1-1
size: many
D: -
DNA: TGTGCCAGCAGGGAAACAGGTCTAGGTTCGGCTTTCTTT
CDR3: CASRETGLGSAFF

V: TRBV7-9
J: TRBJ2-7
size: few
D: TRBD2
DNA: TGTGCCAGCAGCTTAGGGGGGGGCGAGCAGTACTTC
CDR3: CASSLGGGEQYF

V: TRBV25-1
J: TRBJ2-1
size: many
D: -
DNA: TGTGCCAGCAGGGTCGTCTATGAGCAGTTCTTC
CDR3: CASRVVYEQFF

V: TRBV29-1
J: TRBJ1-5
size: many
D: TRBD1
DNA: TGCAGCGTTGGAGAACAGGGGGCTCAGCCCCAGCATTTT
CDR3: CSVGEQGAQPQHF

V: TRBV2
J: TRBJ2-1
size: -
D: TRBD2
DNA: TGTGCCAGCAACGGTGGGACTAGCGCATTTAGTGAGCAGTTCTTC
CDR3: CASNGGTSAFSEQFF

V: TRBV20-1
J: TRBJ2-7
size: many
D: -
DNA: TGCAGTGCTCCCGGAACCGTCGAGCAGTACTTC
CDR3: CSAPGTVEQYF

V: TRBV30
J: TRBJ1-6
size: many
D: -
DNA: TGTGCCGGGGACCGTTGGAATTCACCCCTCCACTTT
CDR3: CAGDRWNSPLHF